Detailed here is one TCR beta chain. Sequencing used immunoSEQ multiplex PCR; TCRdb keeps in-frame clones, though not all of them. The sample consists of 400,000 to 550,000 clones, about 85% of them appearing once. The CDR3 has 12 residues. Germline V gene lookup returns CDR1 SGHTA and CDR2 FQGNSA. V was shortened by 5 bases and J by 7 bases, with 11 bases between the two germline ends. The data originate from a study of blood T cell repertoires in COVID-19. Study context: Sites across the United States, Italy and Spain contributed samples from acute and convalescent COVID-19. Nucleic acid was either cDNA or gDNA, and it came from T cells, B-cell-depleted T cells, or PBMCs.

The rearrangement links TRBV7-2 to TRBJ1-1, with TRBD1 as a possible D gene (6 bases). Sequencing was performed on PBMCs or T cells enriched from blood (not recorded which). The clonotype comes from a young woman with acute COVID-19. The CDR3 DNA reads as TGTGCCAGCAGCGAACCACAGGGTGAAGCTTTCTTT. Protein product: CASSEPQGEAFF.